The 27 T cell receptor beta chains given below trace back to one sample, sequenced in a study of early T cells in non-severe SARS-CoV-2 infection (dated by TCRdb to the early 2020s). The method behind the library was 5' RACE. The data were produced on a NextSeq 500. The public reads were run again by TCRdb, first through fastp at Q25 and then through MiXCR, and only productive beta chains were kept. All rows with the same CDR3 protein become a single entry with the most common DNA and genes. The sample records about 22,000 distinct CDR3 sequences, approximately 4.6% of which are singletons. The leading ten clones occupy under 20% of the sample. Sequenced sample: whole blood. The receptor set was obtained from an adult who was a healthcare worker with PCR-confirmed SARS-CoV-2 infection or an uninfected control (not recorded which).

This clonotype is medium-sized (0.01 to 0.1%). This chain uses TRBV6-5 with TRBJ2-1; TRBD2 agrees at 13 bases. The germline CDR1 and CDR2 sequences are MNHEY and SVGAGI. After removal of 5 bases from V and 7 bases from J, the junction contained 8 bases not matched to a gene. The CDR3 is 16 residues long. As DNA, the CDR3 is TGTGCCAGCAGTAGCTTACTAGCGGGGGGGATTAATGAGCAGTTCTTC. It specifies CASSSLLAGGINEQFF.

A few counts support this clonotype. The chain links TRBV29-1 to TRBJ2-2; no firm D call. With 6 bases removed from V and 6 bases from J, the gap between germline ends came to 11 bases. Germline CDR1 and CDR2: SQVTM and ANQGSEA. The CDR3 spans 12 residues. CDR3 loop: CSVARPSGELFF. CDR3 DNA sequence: TGCAGCGTCGCTCGACCGTCCGGGGAGCTGTTTTTT.

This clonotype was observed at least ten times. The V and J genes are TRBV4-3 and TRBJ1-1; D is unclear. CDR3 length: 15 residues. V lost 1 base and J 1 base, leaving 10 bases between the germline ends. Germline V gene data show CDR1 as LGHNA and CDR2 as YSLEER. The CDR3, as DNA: TGCGCCAGCAGCCAAGCGCGTACGGGGAACACTGAAGCTTTCTTT. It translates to CASSQARTGNTEAFF.

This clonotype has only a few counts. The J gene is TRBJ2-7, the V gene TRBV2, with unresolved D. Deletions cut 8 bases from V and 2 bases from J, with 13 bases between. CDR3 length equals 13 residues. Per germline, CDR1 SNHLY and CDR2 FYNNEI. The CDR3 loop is CASSLWGTYEQYF. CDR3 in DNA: TGTGCCAGCTCCCTCTGGGGAACCTACGAGCAGTACTTC.

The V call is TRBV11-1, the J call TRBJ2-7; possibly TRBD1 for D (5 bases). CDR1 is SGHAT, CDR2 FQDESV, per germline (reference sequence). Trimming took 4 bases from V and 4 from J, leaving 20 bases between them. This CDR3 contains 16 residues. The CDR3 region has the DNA TGTGCCAGCAGCTCTACAAGGGGATCCACCCCTTACGAGCAGTACTTC. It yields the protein CASSSTRGSTPYEQYF.

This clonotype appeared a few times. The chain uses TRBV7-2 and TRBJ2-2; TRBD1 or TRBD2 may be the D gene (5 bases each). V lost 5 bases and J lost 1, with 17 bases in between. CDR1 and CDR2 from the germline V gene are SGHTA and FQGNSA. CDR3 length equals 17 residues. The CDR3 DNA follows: TGTGCCAGCAGCCGGGGCATTAGGGACCTGAACACCGGGGAGCTGTTTTTT. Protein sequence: CASSRGIRDLNTGELFF.

This CDR3 reads CAWSRRGRDTQYF. The CDR3 DNA follows: TGTGCCTGGAGTAGGCGGGGGAGAGATACGCAGTATTTT. The chain employs TRBV30 and TRBJ2-3, with 7 bases aligning to TRBD2. V lost 2 bases to trimming and J lost 5 bases; unmatched junction nucleotides: 4. CDR3 size: 13 residues. The germline gives CDR1 GTSNPN, CDR2 SVGIG (reference sequence).

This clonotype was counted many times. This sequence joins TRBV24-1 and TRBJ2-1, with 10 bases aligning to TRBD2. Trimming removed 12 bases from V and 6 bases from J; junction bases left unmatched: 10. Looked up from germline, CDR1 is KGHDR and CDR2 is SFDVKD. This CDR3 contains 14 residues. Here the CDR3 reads CAAQAGGNFNEQFF. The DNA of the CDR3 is TGTGCCGCCCAAGCGGGGGGGAATTTCAATGAGCAGTTCTTC.

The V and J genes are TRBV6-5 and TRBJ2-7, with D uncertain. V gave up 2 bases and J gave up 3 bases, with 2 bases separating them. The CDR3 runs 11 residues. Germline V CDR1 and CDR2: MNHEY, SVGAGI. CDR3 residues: CASSYNYEQYF. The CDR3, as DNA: TGTGCCAGCAGTTACAACTACGAGCAGTACTTC.

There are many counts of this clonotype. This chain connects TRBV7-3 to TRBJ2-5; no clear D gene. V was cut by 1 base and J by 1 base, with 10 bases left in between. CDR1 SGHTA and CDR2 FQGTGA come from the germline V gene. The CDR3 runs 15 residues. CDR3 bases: TGTGCCAGCAGCTTAATTGGGCAGACCCAAGAGACCCAGTACTTC. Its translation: CASSLIGQTQETQYF.

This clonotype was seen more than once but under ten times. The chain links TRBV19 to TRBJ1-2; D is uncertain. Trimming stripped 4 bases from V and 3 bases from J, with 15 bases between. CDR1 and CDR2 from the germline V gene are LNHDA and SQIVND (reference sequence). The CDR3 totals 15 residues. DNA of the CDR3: TGTGCCAGTAGTAACCCCACGCGCCCCGACTATGGCTACACCTTC. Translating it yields CASSNPTRPDYGYTF.

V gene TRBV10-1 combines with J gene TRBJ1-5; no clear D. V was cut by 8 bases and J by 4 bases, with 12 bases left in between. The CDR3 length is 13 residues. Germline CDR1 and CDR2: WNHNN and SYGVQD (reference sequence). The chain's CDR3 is CASSPGLNQPQHF. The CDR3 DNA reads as TGCGCCAGCTCCCCCGGGCTTAATCAGCCCCAGCATTTT.

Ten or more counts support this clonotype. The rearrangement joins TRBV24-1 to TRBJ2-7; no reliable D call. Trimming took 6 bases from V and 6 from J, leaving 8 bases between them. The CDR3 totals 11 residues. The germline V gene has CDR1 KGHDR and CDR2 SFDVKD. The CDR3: CATSSIGEQYF. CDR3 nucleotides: TGTGCCACCAGTTCGATAGGCGAGCAGTACTTC.

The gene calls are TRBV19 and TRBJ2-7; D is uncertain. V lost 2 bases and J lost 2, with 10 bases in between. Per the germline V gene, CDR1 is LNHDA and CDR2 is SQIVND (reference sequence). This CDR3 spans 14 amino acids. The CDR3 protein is CASSISASPYEQYF. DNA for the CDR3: TGTGCCAGTAGTATATCAGCTTCCCCCTACGAGCAGTACTTC.

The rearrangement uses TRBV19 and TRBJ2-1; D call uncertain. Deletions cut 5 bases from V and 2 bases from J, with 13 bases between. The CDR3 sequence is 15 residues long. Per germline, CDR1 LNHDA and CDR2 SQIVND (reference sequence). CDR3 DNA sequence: TGTGCCAGTAGTCGCCAGGAATCGGCCTACAATGAGCAGTTCTTC. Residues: CASSRQESAYNEQFF. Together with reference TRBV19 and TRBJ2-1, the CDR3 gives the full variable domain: DGGITQSPKYLFRKEGQNVTLSCEQNLNHDAMYWYRQDPGQGLRLIYYSQIVNDFQKGDIAEGYSVSREKKESFPLTVTSAQKNPTAFYLCASSRQESAYNEQFFGPGTRLTVL.

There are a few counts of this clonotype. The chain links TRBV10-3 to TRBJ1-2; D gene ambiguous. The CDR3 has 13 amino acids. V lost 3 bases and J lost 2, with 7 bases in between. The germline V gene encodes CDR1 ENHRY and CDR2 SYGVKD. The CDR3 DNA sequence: TGTGCCATCAGTGAAAGGGAAAACTATGGCTACACCTTC. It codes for CAISERENYGYTF.

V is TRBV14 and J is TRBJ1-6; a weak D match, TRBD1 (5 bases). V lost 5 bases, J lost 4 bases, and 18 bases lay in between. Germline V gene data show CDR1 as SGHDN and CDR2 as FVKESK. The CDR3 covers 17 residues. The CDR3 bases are TGTGCCAGCAGCTTAATCTTCTCGACAGCTTATAATTCACCCCTCCACTTT. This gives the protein CASSLIFSTAYNSPLHF.

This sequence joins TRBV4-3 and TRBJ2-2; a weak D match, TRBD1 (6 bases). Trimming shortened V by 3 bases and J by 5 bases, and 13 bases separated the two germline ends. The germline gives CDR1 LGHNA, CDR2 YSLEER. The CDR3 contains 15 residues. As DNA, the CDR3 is TGCGCCAGCAGCCAGCTAACAGGGCGGACCGGGGAGCTGTTTTTT. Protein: CASSQLTGRTGELFF.

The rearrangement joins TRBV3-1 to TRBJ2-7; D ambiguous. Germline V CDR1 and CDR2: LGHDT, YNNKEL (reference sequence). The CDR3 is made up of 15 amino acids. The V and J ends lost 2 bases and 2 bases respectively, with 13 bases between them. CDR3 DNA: TGTGCCAGCAGCCAACCGTCCTCTAAAACCTACGAGCAGTACTTC. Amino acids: CASSQPSSKTYEQYF.

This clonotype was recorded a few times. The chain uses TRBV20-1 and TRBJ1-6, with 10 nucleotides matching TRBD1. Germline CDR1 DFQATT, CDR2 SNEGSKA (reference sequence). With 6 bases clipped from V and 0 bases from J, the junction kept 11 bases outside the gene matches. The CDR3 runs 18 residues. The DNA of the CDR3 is TGCAGTGCCCGGACAGGGGGACCGTGGAGCTCCTATAATTCACCCCTCCACTTT. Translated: CSARTGGPWSSYNSPLHF.

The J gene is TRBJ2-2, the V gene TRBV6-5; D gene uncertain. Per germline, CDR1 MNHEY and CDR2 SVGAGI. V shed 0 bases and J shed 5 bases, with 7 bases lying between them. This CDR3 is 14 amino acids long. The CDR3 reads CASSYSWQTGELFF. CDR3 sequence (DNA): TGTGCCAGCAGTTACTCATGGCAGACCGGGGAGCTGTTTTTT.

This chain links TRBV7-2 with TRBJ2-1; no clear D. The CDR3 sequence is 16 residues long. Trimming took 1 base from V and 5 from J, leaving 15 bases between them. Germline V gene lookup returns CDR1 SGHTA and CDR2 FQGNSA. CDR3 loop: CASSLEQLSEDNEQFF. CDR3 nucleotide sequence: TGTGCCAGCAGCTTAGAACAGCTTTCAGAAGACAATGAGCAGTTCTTC.

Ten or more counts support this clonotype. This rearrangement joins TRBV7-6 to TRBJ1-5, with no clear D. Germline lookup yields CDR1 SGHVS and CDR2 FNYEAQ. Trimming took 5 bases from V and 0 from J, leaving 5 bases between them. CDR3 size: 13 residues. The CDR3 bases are TGTGCCAGCAGCGGGTATAGCAATCAGCCCCAGCATTTT. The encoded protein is CASSGYSNQPQHF.

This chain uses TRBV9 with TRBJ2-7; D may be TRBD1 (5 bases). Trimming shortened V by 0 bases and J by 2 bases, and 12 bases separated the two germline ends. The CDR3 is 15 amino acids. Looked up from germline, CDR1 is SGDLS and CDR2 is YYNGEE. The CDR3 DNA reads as TGTGCCAGCAGCGTAGGAGCCAGGGCAACCTACGAGCAGTACTTC. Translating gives CASSVGARATYEQYF.

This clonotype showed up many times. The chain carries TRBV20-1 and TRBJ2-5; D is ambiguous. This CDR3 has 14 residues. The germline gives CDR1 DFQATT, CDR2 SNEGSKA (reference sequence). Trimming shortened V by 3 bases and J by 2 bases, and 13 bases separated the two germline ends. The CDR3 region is CSARVGGTQETQYF. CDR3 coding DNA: TGCAGTGCTAGGGTAGGCGGAACTCAAGAGACCCAGTACTTC.

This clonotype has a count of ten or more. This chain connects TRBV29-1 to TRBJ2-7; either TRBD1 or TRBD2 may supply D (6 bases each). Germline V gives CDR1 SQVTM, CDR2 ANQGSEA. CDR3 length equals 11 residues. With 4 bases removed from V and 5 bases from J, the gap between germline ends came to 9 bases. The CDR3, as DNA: TGCAGCGTTGGGGGGGCCCACGAGCAGTACTTC. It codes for CSVGGAHEQYF.

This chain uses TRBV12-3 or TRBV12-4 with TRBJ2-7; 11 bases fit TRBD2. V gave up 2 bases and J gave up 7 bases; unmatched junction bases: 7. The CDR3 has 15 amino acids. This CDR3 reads CASSLLAGGRGEQYF. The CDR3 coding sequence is TGTGCCAGCAGTTTATTAGCGGGGGGGCGAGGAGAGCAGTACTTC.